This note documents a single T cell receptor (beta chain) sequence. The data are from a study of blood T cell repertoires in COVID-19. Turning to the study itself: PBMCs, B-cell-depleted T cells, or T cells provided the cDNA or gDNA that made up the material.

As originally analysed: Nucleated cell counts were estimated from reference gene primer amplification. Assay used: immunoSEQ multiplex PCR; TCRdb lists only in-frame clones, some missing. The DNA gave D and trimming, while V, J and clone size come from that table. The sample records some 99,000 clones, around 80% being singletons. V lost 0 bases and J lost 6; bases outside the gene matches: 18. CDR3 length equals 21 residues. The V gene's germline CDR1 is LNHDA and CDR2 SQIVND (reference sequence). V usage is TRBV19 and J usage is TRBJ2-3; TRBD2 aligns across 13 bases. The clonotype was recovered from an elderly woman with active or convalescent COVID-19. Material: peripheral blood. CDR3 protein: CASSIEIRDTRTSGSLDTQYF. CDR3 in DNA: TGTGCCAGTAGTATAGAGATCCGGGACACCCGGACTAGCGGGAGCTTGGATACGCAGTATTTT.